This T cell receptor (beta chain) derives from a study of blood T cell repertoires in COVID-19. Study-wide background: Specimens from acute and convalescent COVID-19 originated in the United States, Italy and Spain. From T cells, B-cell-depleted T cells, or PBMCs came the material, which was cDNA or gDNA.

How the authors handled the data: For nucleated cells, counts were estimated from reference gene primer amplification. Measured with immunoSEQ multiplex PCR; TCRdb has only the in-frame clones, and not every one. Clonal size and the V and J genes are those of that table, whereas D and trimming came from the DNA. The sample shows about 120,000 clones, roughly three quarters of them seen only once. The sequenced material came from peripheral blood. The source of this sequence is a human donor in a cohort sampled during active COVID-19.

The CDR3 loop is CATHRGNTEAFF. CDR3 sequence (DNA): TGTGCCACCCACAGGGGGAACACTGAAGCTTTCTTT. The chain couples TRBV6-5 to TRBJ1-1, with 7 bases fitting TRBD1. The J segment lost 1 base and the V segment lost 10 bases, leaving 3 bases of the junction unmatched. The CDR3 is 12 amino acids. Germline CDR1 and CDR2: MNHEY and SVGAGI.